The rows below give T cell receptor beta chains drawn from one sample of a study of T-cell reconstitution after alpha-beta-depleted transplantation in children. Via MiXCR, TCRdb re-called the PCR reads, giving one row per CDR3 protein. This table holds approximately 300,000 distinct CDR3 sequences, approximately 10% found once. The sample in question was peripheral blood, obtained 180 days after TCRalphabeta/CD19-depleted stem cell transplant. These receptors all come from a male patient between 2 and 10 years old who had a stem cell transplant for chronic granulomatous disease, so the T cells may come from the graft donor. CDR3s include the opening cysteine and the closing phenylalanine or tryptophan. D genes are given only for firm matches. Some rows mark clone size as missing; the rest say once, few, many or name a class of expanded clone.

>TRBV3-1|TRBJ1-1|many|NA
CASSQARRKTPTINTEAFF
TGTGCCAGCAGCCAAGCGCGGAGGAAGACCCCGACAATCAACACTGAAGCTTTCTTT
>TRBV7-6|TRBJ2-1|many|NA
CASSLSQGTYNEQFF
TGTGCCAGCAGCTTGTCGCAGGGGACCTACAATGAGCAGTTCTTC
>TRBV12-3/TRBV12-4|TRBJ1-3|many|TRBD1
CASSQTGGRALSTIYF
TGTGCCAGCAGTCAGACAGGGGGCCGTGCCCTAAGCACCATATATTTT
>TRBV20-1|TRBJ2-5|many|NA
CSATPNIETQYF
TGCAGTGCTACCCCGAATATAGAGACCCAGTACTTC
>TRBV15|TRBJ2-3|NA|TRBD2
CATSRVGGSDTQYF
TGTGCCACCAGCCGCGTTGGCGGGAGTGATACGCAGTATTTT
>TRBV20-1|TRBJ2-1|many|TRBD2
CSASGRANEQFF
TGCAGTGCTAGCGGGAGGGCCAATGAGCAGTTCTTC
>TRBV5-4|TRBJ1-2|NA|NA
CASSDLTEGHGYTF
TGTGCCAGCAGCGATCTCACAGAGGGACATGGCTACACCTTC
>TRBV28|TRBJ2-3|few|NA
CASSPGAGLDTQYF
TGTGCCAGCAGCCCCGGCGCAGGGTTAGATACGCAGTATTTT
>TRBV4-2|TRBJ2-2|NA|TRBD2
CASSHQTSGTGELFF
TGTGCCAGCAGCCACCAAACTAGCGGGACCGGGGAGCTGTTTTTT
>TRBV14|TRBJ2-7|few|TRBD2
CASSQEIGLAYEQYF
TGTGCCAGCAGCCAAGAAATAGGACTAGCGTACGAGCAGTACTTC
>TRBV7-2|TRBJ1-3|many|NA
CASSPLPGHSGNTIYF
TGTGCCAGCAGCCCCCTCCCAGGACACTCTGGAAACACCATATATTTT
>TRBV28|TRBJ1-5|few|NA
CASGGQQPQHF
TGTGCCAGCGGTGGTCAGCAGCCCCAGCATTTT
>TRBV29-1|TRBJ2-7|many|NA
CSVAGGTYEQYF
TGCAGCGTTGCGGGGGGCACCTACGAGCAGTACTTC
>TRBV28|TRBJ2-7|many|NA
CASSLIHEQYF
TGTGCCAGCAGTTTAATCCACGAGCAGTACTTC
>TRBV5-6|TRBJ1-2|NA|NA
CASSSPLQRPLYGYTF
TGTGCCAGCAGCTCGCCTTTACAGAGGCCGCTCTATGGCTACACCTTC
>TRBV7-2|TRBJ2-7|many|TRBD2
CASSLAARTPYEQYF
TGTGCCAGCAGCCTAGCGGCCAGGACTCCCTACGAGCAGTACTTC
>TRBV20-1|TRBJ1-1|many|NA
CSASGELNTEAFF
TGCAGTGCTAGTGGAGAGCTGAACACTGAAGCTTTCTTT
>TRBV28|TRBJ2-7|few|TRBD2
CASSFLRGGREEQYF
TGTGCCAGCAGTTTTCTAAGGGGAGGGAGAGAGGAGCAGTACTTC
>TRBV28|TRBJ2-1|many|NA
CASLGTLGASEQFF
TGTGCCAGTCTCGGGACCCTGGGGGCCTCAGAGCAGTTCTTC
>TRBV5-6|TRBJ2-1|many|NA
CASSLRGLEQFF
TGTGCCAGCAGCTTACGGGGGCTAGAGCAGTTCTTC
>TRBV12-3/TRBV12-4|TRBJ2-2|many|TRBD2
CAVRLAVNTGELFF
TGTGCCGTACGACTAGCGGTGAACACCGGGGAGCTGTTTTTT
>TRBV12-3/TRBV12-4|TRBJ1-5|many|NA
CASSSVRTASNQPQHF
TGTGCCAGCAGCTCGGTCCGGACAGCCAGCAATCAGCCCCAGCATTTT
>TRBV7-2|TRBJ2-7|many|NA
CASSLGLTGVIYEQYF
TGTGCCAGCAGCTTAGGCCTCACGGGGGTAATCTACGAGCAGTACTTC
>TRBV5-1|TRBJ2-1|many|NA
CASSLAWGAYEQFF
TGCGCCAGCAGCTTGGCCTGGGGAGCCTATGAGCAGTTCTTC
>TRBV2|TRBJ2-1|NA|TRBD2
CASTDRGGSRNEQFF
TGTGCCAGCACCGACCGGGGCGGGAGTAGGAATGAGCAGTTCTTC
>TRBV28|TRBJ2-6|many|NA
CASKDSLSFFGSGANVLTF
TGTGCCAGCAAGGACAGCCTTAGCTTTTTCGGCTCTGGGGCCAACGTCCTGACTTTC
>TRBV3-1|TRBJ2-2|many|NA
CASSPRGGELFF
TGTGCCAGCAGCCCCCGAGGCGGGGAGCTGTTTTTT
>TRBV7-9|TRBJ2-1|many|NA
CASSPLTPHNEQFF
TGTGCCAGCAGCCCTCTAACCCCCCACAATGAGCAGTTCTTC
>TRBV20-1|TRBJ2-5|many|TRBD1
CSASLRGRRETQYF
TGCAGTGCTAGCCTCAGGGGGCGCAGAGAGACCCAGTACTTC
>TRBV12-3/TRBV12-4|TRBJ2-2|many|NA
CASSHLGELFF
TGTGCCAGCAGCCACCTCGGGGAGCTGTTTTTT
>TRBV12-3/TRBV12-4|TRBJ2-5|many|TRBD2
CASSLSSGAYQETQYF
TGTGCCAGCAGTTTATCTAGCGGGGCGTACCAAGAGACCCAGTACTTC
>TRBV20-1|TRBJ2-1|many|NA
CSDTKGVPDNEQFF
TGCAGTGACACAAAAGGGGTTCCAGACAATGAGCAGTTCTTC
>TRBV12-3/TRBV12-4|TRBJ2-6|many|NA
CASSLIPRHSGANVLTF
TGTGCCAGCAGTTTAATTCCCCGGCACTCTGGGGCCAACGTCCTGACTTTC
>TRBV5-1|TRBJ2-7|many|NA
CASSLVGPSYEQYF
TGCGCCAGCAGCTTGGTCGGACCCTCCTACGAGCAGTACTTC
>TRBV7-3|TRBJ2-3|many|NA
CASSLSLGPGINRISTDTQYF
TGTGCCAGCAGCTTATCTTTAGGACCGGGAATCAACAGGATTAGCACAGATACGCAGTATTTT
>TRBV6-5|TRBJ2-3|many|TRBD1
CASSYFGTGGVTDTQYF
TGTGCCAGCAGTTACTTTGGGACAGGTGGCGTCACAGATACGCAGTATTTT
>TRBV20-1|TRBJ2-7|many|NA
CSASNALAAEQYF
TGCAGTGCTAGCAATGCCCTGGCCGCCGAGCAGTACTTC
>TRBV18|TRBJ2-3|many|NA
CASSPQNRVTTDTQYF
TGTGCCAGCTCACCACAAAACAGGGTTACGACAGATACGCAGTATTTT
>TRBV27|TRBJ2-7|many|NA
CASSAWDGISYEQYF
TGTGCCAGCAGTGCGTGGGACGGGATCTCCTACGAGCAGTACTTC
>TRBV5-6|TRBJ2-7|many|NA
CASSLGNHPYEQYF
TGTGCCAGCAGCTTGGGGAACCACCCCTACGAGCAGTACTTC
>TRBV20-1|TRBJ2-1|many|NA
CSALGRGNEQFF
TGCAGTGCCCTGGGAAGGGGAAATGAGCAGTTCTTC
>TRBV18|TRBJ2-5|many|NA
CASSPSDAGGRKTQYF
TGTGCCAGCTCACCCTCCGACGCAGGGGGGAGGAAGACCCAGTACTTC
>TRBV4-2|TRBJ2-1|few|NA
CASSQGDPAYNEQFF
TGTGCCAGCAGCCAAGGGGACCCCGCTTACAATGAGCAGTTCTTC
>TRBV12-3/TRBV12-4|TRBJ1-2|many|NA
CASSFGGGKEGYTF
TGTGCCAGCAGTTTCGGAGGGGGAAAGGAGGGCTACACCTTC
>TRBV5-8|TRBJ2-7|many|NA
CASRQTMHEQYF
TGTGCCAGCAGACAGACCATGCACGAGCAGTACTTC
>TRBV6-6|TRBJ2-4|many|NA
CASSYGKNIQYF
TGTGCCAGCAGTTACGGAAAAAACATTCAGTACTTC
>TRBV4-1|TRBJ2-2|many|NA
CASSQQTRGHGELFF
TGCGCCAGCAGCCAACAAACTCGGGGGCACGGGGAGCTGTTTTTT
>TRBV29-1|TRBJ2-1|many|NA
CSVAYPSRYNEQFF
TGCAGCGTTGCGTACCCATCTCGCTACAATGAGCAGTTCTTC
>TRBV20-1|TRBJ2-3|many|NA
CSASTKQVRITDTQYF
TGCAGTGCTAGTACGAAACAGGTTCGGATCACAGATACGCAGTATTTT
>TRBV5-4|TRBJ2-7|NA|NA
CASSPPSQSEQYF
TGTGCCAGCAGCCCCCCGAGTCAGAGTGAGCAGTACTTC